Detailed here is one TCR beta chain. This entry belongs to a study of CD8 T cells in Susac syndrome. The RNA input was about 0.5 to 1 ug, and it was reverse transcribed with random hexamers. TCRdb processed the immunoSEQ multiplex PCR reads anew with MiXCR; each CDR3 protein has one entry. The data contain approximately 200,000 distinct CDR3 sequences, roughly 95% of them singletons. The germline V and J ends were trimmed by 4 bases and 8 bases, with 18 bases remaining between them. The CDR3 is 14 amino acids. CDR1 and CDR2 from the germline V gene are LNHNV and YYDKDF (reference sequence). The chain employs TRBV15 and TRBJ2-7; tentatively, D is TRBD2 (6 bases). Sequencing input: CD4+ T cells from PBMCs. This TCR came from a human donor with multiple sclerosis. This CDR3 is CATSTGGSDYKQYF. CDR3 nucleotide sequence: TGTGCCACCAGCACCGGGGGATCGGATTATAAGCAGTACTTC.